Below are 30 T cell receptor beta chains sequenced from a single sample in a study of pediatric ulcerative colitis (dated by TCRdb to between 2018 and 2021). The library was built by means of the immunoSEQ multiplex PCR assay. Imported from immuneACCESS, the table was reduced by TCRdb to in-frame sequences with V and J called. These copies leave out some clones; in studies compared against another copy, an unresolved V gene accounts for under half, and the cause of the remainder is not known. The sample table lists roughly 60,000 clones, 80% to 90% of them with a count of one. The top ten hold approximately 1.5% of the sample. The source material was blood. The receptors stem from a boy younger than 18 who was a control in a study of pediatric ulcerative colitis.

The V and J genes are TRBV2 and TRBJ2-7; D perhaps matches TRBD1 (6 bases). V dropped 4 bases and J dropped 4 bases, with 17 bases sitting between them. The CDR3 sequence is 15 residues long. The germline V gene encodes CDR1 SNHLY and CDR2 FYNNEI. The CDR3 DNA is TGTGCCAGCAGTGTGTCACAGGGAGTCCCTTACGAGCAGTACTTC. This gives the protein CASSVSQGVPYEQYF.

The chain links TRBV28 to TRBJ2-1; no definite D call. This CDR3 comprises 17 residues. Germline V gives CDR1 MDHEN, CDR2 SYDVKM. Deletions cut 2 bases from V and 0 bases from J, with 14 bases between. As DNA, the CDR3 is TGTGCCAGCAGTTTAGATTTCGGAAAGAGCTCCTACAATGAGCAGTTCTTC. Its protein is CASSLDFGKSSYNEQFF.

The CDR3 DNA follows: TGTGCCAGCAGCCAGCGGGGTTCAGACACAGATACGCAGTATTTT. Its protein product is CASSQRGSDTDTQYF. The chain links TRBV7-3 to TRBJ2-3, with 7 positions matching TRBD2. Germline-derived CDR1 and CDR2 are SGHTA and FQGTGA. The CDR3 covers 15 residues. V lost 5 bases and J lost 2; bases outside the gene matches: 7.

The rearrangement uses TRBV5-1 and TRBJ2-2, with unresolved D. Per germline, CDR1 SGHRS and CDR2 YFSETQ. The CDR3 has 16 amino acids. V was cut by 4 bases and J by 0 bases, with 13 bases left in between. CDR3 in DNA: TGCGCCAGCAGCGAAACAGCAAGCGCGAACACCGGGGAGCTGTTTTTT. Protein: CASSETASANTGELFF.

CDR3 amino acids: CASSQTSGRRLTGELFF. The CDR3, as DNA: TGTGCCAGCAGCCAAACTAGCGGGAGAAGGTTAACCGGGGAGCTGTTTTTT. The chain employs TRBV7-6 and TRBJ2-2; 11 bases align to TRBD2. The CDR3 has 17 amino acids. The germline CDR1 and CDR2 sequences are SGHVS and FNYEAQ. V lost 5 bases and J lost 5; bases outside the gene matches: 10.

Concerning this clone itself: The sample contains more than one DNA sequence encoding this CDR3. The CDR3 DNA reads as TGTGCCAGCGCCCCGTGGAGCTCGCACGAGCAGTACTTC. It codes for CASAPWSSHEQYF. The chain carries TRBV6-9 and TRBJ2-7; the D is unclear. Looked up from germline, CDR1 is MNHGY and CDR2 is SVAAGI. The CDR3 length is 13 residues. Trimming stripped 8 bases from V and 5 bases from J, with 16 bases between.

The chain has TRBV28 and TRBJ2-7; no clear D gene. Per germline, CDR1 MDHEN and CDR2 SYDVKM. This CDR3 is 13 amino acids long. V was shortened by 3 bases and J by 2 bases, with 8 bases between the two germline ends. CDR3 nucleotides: TGTGCCAGCAGTTTCCCGTGGGCCTACGAGCAGTACTTC. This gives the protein CASSFPWAYEQYF.

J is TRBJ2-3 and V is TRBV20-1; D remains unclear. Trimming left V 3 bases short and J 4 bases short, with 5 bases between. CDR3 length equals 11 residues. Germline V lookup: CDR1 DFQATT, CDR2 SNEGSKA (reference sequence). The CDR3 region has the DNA TGCAGTGCTAGCTGGGCAGATACGCAGTATTTT. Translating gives CSASWADTQYF.

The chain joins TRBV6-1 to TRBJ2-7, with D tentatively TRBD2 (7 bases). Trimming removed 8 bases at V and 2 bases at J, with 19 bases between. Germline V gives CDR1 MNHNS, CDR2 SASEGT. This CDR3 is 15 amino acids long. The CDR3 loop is CASARGADHTYEQYF. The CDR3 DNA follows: TGTGCCAGCGCCCGGGGGGCGGACCATACCTACGAGCAGTACTTC.

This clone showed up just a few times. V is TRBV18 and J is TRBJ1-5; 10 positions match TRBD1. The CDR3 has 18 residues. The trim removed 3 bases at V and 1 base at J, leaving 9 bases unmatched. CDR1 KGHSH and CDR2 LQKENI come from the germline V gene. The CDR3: CASSPPFGTGESNQPQHF. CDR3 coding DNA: TGTGCCAGCTCACCCCCTTTCGGGACAGGGGAGAGCAATCAGCCCCAGCATTTT.

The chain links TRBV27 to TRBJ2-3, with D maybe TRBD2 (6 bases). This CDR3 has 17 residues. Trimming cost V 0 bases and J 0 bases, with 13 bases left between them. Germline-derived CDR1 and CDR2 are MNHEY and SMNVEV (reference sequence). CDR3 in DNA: TGTGCCAGCAGTTTATCCTCTAGCGAAACTAGCACAGATACGCAGTATTTT. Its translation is CASSLSSSETSTDTQYF.

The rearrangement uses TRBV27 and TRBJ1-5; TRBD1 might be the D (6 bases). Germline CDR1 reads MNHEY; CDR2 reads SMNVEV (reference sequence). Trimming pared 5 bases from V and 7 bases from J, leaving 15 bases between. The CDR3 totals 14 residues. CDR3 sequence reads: CASSPTGFGQPQHF. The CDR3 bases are TGTGCCAGCAGTCCTACAGGGTTCGGCCAGCCCCAGCATTTT.

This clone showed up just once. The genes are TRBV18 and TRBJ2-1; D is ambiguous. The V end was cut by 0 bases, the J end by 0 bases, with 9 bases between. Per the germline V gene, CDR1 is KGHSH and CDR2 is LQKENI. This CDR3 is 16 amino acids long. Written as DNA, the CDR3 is TGTGCCAGCTCACCACCGGGAAGAAGCTCCTACAATGAGCAGTTCTTC. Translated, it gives CASSPPGRSSYNEQFF.

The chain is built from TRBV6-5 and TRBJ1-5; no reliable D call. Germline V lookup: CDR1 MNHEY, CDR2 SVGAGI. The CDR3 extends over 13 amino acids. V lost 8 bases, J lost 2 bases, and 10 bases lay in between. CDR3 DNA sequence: TGTGCCAGCGCGCGGTTTGGCAATCAGCCCCAGCATTTT. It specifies CASARFGNQPQHF.

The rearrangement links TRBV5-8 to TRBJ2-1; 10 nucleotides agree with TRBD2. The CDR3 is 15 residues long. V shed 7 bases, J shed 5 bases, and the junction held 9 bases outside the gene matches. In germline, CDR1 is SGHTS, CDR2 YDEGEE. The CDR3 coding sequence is TGTGCCAGCCCCGGACTAGCGGTACTCAACAATGAGCAGTTCTTC. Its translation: CASPGLAVLNNEQFF.

The CDR3 region has the DNA TGCGCCAGCAGCTTGGGTTCAGGGGGCTTCTTTGGCTACACCTTC. As protein: CASSLGSGGFFGYTF. The V gene is TRBV5-1, the J gene TRBJ1-2; 8 positions match TRBD1. Looked up from germline, CDR1 is SGHRS and CDR2 is YFSETQ. CDR3 size: 15 residues. Germline trimming cut 0 bases from V and 7 bases from J; bases unmatched to any gene: 8.

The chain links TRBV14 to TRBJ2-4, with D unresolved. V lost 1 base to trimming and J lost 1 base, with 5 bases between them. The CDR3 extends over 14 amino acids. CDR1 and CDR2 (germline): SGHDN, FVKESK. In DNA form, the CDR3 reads TGTGCCAGCAGCCAAGGGTGGGCCAAAAACATTCAGTACTTC. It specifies CASSQGWAKNIQYF.

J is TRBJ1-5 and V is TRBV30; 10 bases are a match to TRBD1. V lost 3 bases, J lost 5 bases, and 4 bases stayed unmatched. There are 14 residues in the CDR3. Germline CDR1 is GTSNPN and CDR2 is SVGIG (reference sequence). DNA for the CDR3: TGTGCCTGGAGCATAGGGACAGGGGATCAGCCCCAGCATTTT. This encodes CAWSIGTGDQPQHF.

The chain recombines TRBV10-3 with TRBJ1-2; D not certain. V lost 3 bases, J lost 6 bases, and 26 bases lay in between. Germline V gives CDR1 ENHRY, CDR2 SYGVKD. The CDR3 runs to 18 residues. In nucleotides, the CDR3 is TGTGCCATCAGTGATGTCGTTGGATTCGGGCTTTGGGGTGATGGCTACACCTTC. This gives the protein CAISDVVGFGLWGDGYTF.

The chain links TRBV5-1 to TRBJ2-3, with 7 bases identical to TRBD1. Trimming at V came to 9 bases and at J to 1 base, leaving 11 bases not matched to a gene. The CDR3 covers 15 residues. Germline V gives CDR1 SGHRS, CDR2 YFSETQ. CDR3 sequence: CATSTDRYGTDTQYF. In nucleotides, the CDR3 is TGCGCCACATCCACGGACAGGTATGGCACAGATACGCAGTATTTT.

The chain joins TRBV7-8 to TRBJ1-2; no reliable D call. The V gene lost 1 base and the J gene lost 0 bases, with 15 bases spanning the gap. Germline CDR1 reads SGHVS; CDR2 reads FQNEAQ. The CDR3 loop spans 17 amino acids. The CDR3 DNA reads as TGTGCCAGCAGCTTAGTGGTCCTGGCCACCTCTAACTATGGCTACACCTTC. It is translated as CASSLVVLATSNYGYTF.

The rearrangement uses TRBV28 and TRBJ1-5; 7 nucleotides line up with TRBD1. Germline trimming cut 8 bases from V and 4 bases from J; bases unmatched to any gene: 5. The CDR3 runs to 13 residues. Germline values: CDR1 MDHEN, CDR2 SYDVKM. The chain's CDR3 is CASRGQRNQPQHF. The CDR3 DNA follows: TGTGCCAGCCGGGGACAGCGAAATCAGCCCCAGCATTTT.

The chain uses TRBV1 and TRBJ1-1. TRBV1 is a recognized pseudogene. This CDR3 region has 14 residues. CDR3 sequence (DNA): TGCACCAGCAGCCAAGGCCTCTGGAACACTGAAGCTTTCTTT. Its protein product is CTSSQGLWNTEAFF.

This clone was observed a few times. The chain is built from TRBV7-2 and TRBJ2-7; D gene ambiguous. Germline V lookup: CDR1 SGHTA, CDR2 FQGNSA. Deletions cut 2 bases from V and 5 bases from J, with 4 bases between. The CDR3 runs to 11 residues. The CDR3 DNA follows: TGTGCCAGCAGCTTATCGGACGAGCAGTACTTC. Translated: CASSLSDEQYF.

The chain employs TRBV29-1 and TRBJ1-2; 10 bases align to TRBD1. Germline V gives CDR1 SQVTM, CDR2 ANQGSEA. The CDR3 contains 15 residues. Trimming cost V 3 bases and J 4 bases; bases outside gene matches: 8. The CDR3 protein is CSVERGGQGTYGYTF. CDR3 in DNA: TGCAGCGTTGAGAGGGGGGGACAGGGGACCTATGGCTACACCTTC.

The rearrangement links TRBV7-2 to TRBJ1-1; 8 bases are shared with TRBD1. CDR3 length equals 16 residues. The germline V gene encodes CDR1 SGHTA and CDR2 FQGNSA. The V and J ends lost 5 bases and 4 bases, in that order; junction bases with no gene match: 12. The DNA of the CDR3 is TGTGCCAGCAGCCCCCGATTGGGTACAGGGGGCACTGAAGCTTTCTTT. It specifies CASSPRLGTGGTEAFF.

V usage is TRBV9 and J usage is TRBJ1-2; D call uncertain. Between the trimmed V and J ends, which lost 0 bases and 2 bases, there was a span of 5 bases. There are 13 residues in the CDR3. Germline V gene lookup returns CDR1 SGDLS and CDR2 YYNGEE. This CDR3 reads CASSVAVNYGYTF. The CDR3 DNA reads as TGTGCCAGCAGCGTAGCGGTAAACTATGGCTACACCTTC.

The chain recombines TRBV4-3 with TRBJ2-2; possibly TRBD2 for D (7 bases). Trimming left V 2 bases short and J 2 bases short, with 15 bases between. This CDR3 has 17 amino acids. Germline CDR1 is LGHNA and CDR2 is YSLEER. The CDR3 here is CASSQRGGGPNTGELFF. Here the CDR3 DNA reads TGCGCCAGCAGCCAAAGGGGGGGAGGGCCTAACACCGGGGAGCTGTTTTTT.

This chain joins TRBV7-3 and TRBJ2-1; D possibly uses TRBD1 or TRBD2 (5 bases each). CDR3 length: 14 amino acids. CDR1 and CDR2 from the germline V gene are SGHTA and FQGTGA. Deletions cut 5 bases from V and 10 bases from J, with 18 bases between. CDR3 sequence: CASSQHMGTGEQFF. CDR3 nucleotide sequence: TGTGCCAGCAGCCAACATATGGGGACGGGCGAGCAGTTCTTC.

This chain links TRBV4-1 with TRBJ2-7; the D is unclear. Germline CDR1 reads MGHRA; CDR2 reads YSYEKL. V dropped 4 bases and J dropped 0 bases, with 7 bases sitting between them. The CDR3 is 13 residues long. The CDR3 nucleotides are TGCGCCAGCAGCCCCCCCGGCTCCTACGAGCAGTACTTC. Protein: CASSPPGSYEQYF.